A single sample gave rise to the 23 T cell receptor beta chains below, sequenced in a study of blood T cells in healthy people across ages (dated by TCRdb to the mid-2010s). Library prep was done by 5' RACE. TCRdb records Illumina HiSeq 2500 as the sequencer. The second PCR ran for roughly 7 to 12 cycles and used a J-beta primer mix along with a sample-barcoded 5' primer. TCRdb itself trimmed the public reads at Q25 with fastp, ran MiXCR and retained productive beta chains. Duplicate CDR3 protein sequences are folded into a single record with the most common DNA and genes. Recorded for this sample are 900,000 to 950,000 distinct CDR3 sequences; 25% to 30% of them occurred a single time. The top ten hold 9.5% to 13% of the sample. The same sample was also used in a study of T cells of mothers and their children.

The specimen was blood. These receptors were collected from a middle-aged woman in good health.

The chain is built from TRBV20-1 and TRBJ1-1, with 7 nucleotides matching TRBD1. The CDR3 length is 12 residues. With V trimmed by 5 bases and J by 4 bases, 4 bases remained unmatched. CDR1 is DFQATT and CDR2 is SNEGSKA in the germline V gene (reference sequence). In DNA, the CDR3 is TGCAGTGCTTCTTCAGGGGGCACTGAAGCTTTCTTT. This gives the protein CSASSGGTEAFF.

On this clonotype: A read error may be the cause here, since a much bigger clone is one base away. This chain connects TRBV6-6 to TRBJ2-7; a possible D gene is TRBD2 (7 bases). The CDR3 extends over 14 amino acids. From germline, CDR1 is MNHNY and CDR2 SVGAGI (reference sequence). Trimming took 6 bases from V and 8 from J, leaving 20 bases between them. In DNA, the CDR3 is TGTGCCAGCAGCCCCGTCGGGGGGCTGGCCAAGCAGTACTTC. It is translated as CASSPVGGLAKQYF.

Note on this clonotype: A much larger clone differs from this one at a single base, so this may be a read error. V gene TRBV5-1 combines with J gene TRBJ1-4; D unclear. Germline V gene sequence: CDR1 SGHRS, CDR2 YFSETQ. Trimming stripped 3 bases from V and 2 bases from J, with 8 bases between. This CDR3 has 14 amino acids. CDR3 DNA: TGCGCCAGCAGCTCAACAGATACTAATGAAAAACTGTTTTTT. This encodes CASSSTDTNEKLFF.

Concerning this clonotype itself: Mismatch with germline at one junction end may stem from a read error. The gene calls are TRBV7-9 and TRBJ2-3; 7 nucleotides match TRBD1. This CDR3 has 14 amino acids. CDR1 and CDR2 (germline): SEHNR, FQNEAQ (reference sequence). The CDR3 sequence: CVSSQTGNTDTQYF. Written as DNA, the CDR3 is TGTGTCAGCAGCCAGACAGGGAACACAGATACGCAGTATTTT. Together with reference TRBV7-9 and TRBJ2-3, the CDR3 gives the full variable domain: DTGVSQNPRHKITKRGQNVTFRCDPISEHNRLYWYRQTLGQGPEFLTYFQNEAQLEKSRLLSDRFSAERPKGSFSTLEIQRTEQGDSAMYLCVSSQTGNTDTQYFGPGTRLTVL.

As to this clonotype: A read error may produce the germline difference seen at one junction end. The V gene is TRBV18, the J gene TRBJ2-5; 7 bases match TRBD1. The CDR3 has 13 amino acids. From germline, CDR1 is KGHSH and CDR2 LQKENI. The CDR3 DNA is TGTGCCAGCTCACTGGACAGGCAAGAGACCCGGTACTTC. Translated: CASSLDRQETRYF.

The J gene is TRBJ1-1, the V gene TRBV7-9; D perhaps matches TRBD1 (5 bases). The germline V gene encodes CDR1 SEHNR and CDR2 FQNEAQ (reference sequence). Trimming left V 4 bases short and J 0 bases short, with 15 bases between. CDR3 length: 16 residues. CDR3 in DNA: TGTGCCAGCAGCTCACGCGGGACGGAGATGAACACTGAAGCTTTCTTT. Encoded protein: CASSSRGTEMNTEAFF. Complete variable domain (other parts from reference TRBV7-9 and TRBJ1-1): DTGVSQNPRHKITKRGQNVTFRCDPISEHNRLYWYRQTLGQGPEFLTYFQNEAQLEKSRLLSDRFSAERPKGSFSTLEIQRTEQGDSAMYLCASSSRGTEMNTEAFFGQGTRLTVV.

The chain carries TRBV27 and TRBJ1-2; 8 nucleotides match TRBD1. CDR3 length: 15 amino acids. Germline trimming cut 5 bases from V and 0 bases from J; bases unmatched to any gene: 5. Germline V CDR1 and CDR2: MNHEY, SMNVEV (reference sequence). DNA of the CDR3: TGTGCCAGCAGTAGACAGGGGCCACCTAACTATGGCTACACCTTC. Its protein is CASSRQGPPNYGYTF.

This clonotype occurred a few times. This sequence joins TRBV9 and TRBJ2-7, with D perhaps assigned TRBD1 or TRBD2 (5 bases each). Trimming took off 0 bases at V and 5 bases at J, with 18 bases between the two ends. This CDR3 contains 16 residues. CDR1 and CDR2 (germline): SGDLS, YYNGEE. The CDR3 sequence is CASSVVAGGEGNEQYF. CDR3 coding DNA: TGTGCCAGCAGCGTAGTCGCCGGAGGCGAGGGGAACGAGCAGTACTTC.

In its sample, this clonotype was seen many times. The chain has TRBV20-1 and TRBJ1-2; weak D call: TRBD1 (5 bases). In germline, CDR1 is DFQATT, CDR2 SNEGSKA (reference sequence). Trimming stripped 2 bases from V and 3 bases from J, with 13 bases between. CDR3 size: 14 residues. CDR3 nucleotides: TGCAGTGCTAGAAATCCCCGGGACGACTATGGCTACACCTTC. The encoded protein is CSARNPRDDYGYTF.

The chain joins TRBV6-2 or TRBV6-3 to TRBJ1-2; TRBD1 aligns across 7 bases. The CDR3 spans 12 residues. Germline V gene sequence: CDR1 MNHEY, CDR2 SVGEGT. J gave up 13 bases and V 6 bases, and 11 bases lay outside the gene matches. The CDR3 loop reads CASRLGQAGPTF. CDR3 sequence (DNA): TGTGCCAGCAGACTTGGACAGGCCGGCCCCACCTTC.

V usage is TRBV4-3 and J usage is TRBJ1-5; 9 positions match TRBD1. Trimming removed 3 bases from V and 7 bases from J; junction bases left unmatched: 7. This CDR3 is 15 amino acids long. CDR1 and CDR2 (germline): LGHNA, YSLEER. As DNA, the CDR3 is TGCGCCAGCAGCCAGGGACAGGGTGCGAGGCAGCCCCAGCATTTT. Translating it yields CASSQGQGARQPQHF.

The gene calls are TRBV4-1 and TRBJ1-1; D perhaps matches TRBD1 (6 bases). The V gene lost 4 bases and the J gene lost 4 bases, with 25 bases spanning the gap. This CDR3 has 18 amino acids. Germline V lookup: CDR1 MGHRA, CDR2 YSYEKL. The CDR3 sequence: CASSRLGGRGCVGTEAFF. The CDR3 DNA sequence: TGCGCCAGCAGCCGCCTGGGCGGAAGGGGGTGCGTCGGCACTGAAGCTTTCTTT.

This clonotype was observed a handful of times. The rearrangement uses TRBV19 and TRBJ1-1; 7 positions match TRBD1. CDR3 length equals 15 residues. Germline-derived CDR1 and CDR2 are LNHDA and SQIVND (reference sequence). Losses at the gene ends were 7 bases for V and 6 bases for J; bases not matched to a gene: 14. In DNA form, the CDR3 reads TGTGCCAGTAAGGATCAGGGACAGATGGTCGCTGAAGCTTTCTTT. Translated: CASKDQGQMVAEAFF.

In this sample, this clonotype turned up a few times. A much larger clonotype is one base distant, so this may be a read error. The chain combines TRBV20-1 with TRBJ1-6; 7 nucleotides align to TRBD1. This CDR3 contains 12 residues. From germline, CDR1 is DFQATT and CDR2 SNEGSKA (reference sequence). CDR3 sequence: CSAISGGPPRHF. In DNA form, the CDR3 reads TGCAGTGCTATCTCAGGGGGTCCACCCCGCCACTTT.

A remark on this clonotype: The junction does not match germline at one end; this may be a read error. The J gene is TRBJ1-4, the V gene TRBV6-2 or TRBV6-3; possibly TRBD1 for D (5 bases). In germline, CDR1 is MNHEY, CDR2 SVGEGT. The CDR3 spans 13 residues. The CDR3 is CAGSYDSYEKLFF. The DNA for the CDR3 is TGTGCCGGCAGTTATGACAGCTATGAAAAACTGTTTTTT.

This clonotype was seen repeatedly, ten times or more. V and J are TRBV20-1 and TRBJ2-1, with no clear D. Germline-derived CDR1 and CDR2 are DFQATT and SNEGSKA (reference sequence). The ends were cut back, 3 bases at V and 7 bases at J, with 7 bases in the middle. The CDR3 is 11 residues long. CDR3 residues: CSARIPNEQFF. The CDR3 region has the DNA TGCAGTGCTAGGATCCCTAATGAGCAGTTCTTC.

The rearrangement uses TRBV28 and TRBJ1-2; D unclear. The CDR3 has 15 amino acids. Trimming removed 3 bases from V and 1 base from J, with 12 bases in between. The germline V gene encodes CDR1 MDHEN and CDR2 SYDVKM. The chain's CDR3 is CASSFRATNNYGYTF. As DNA, the CDR3 is TGTGCCAGCAGTTTTAGGGCGACCAATAACTATGGCTACACCTTC.

This clonotype was observed a handful of times. V and J are TRBV28 and TRBJ2-3, with D unresolved. The CDR3 runs 15 residues. V lost 7 bases and J lost 5, with 19 bases in between. Germline V CDR1 and CDR2: MDHEN, SYDVKM. The CDR3 loop is CASTWGGSGRDTQYF. CDR3 sequence (DNA): TGTGCCAGCACTTGGGGTGGAAGTGGCCGAGATACGCAGTATTTT.

The V gene is TRBV14, the J gene TRBJ2-7; D unresolved. Between the trimmed V and J ends, which lost 4 bases and 3 bases, there was a span of 7 bases. The CDR3 has 12 residues. CDR1 SGHDN and CDR2 FVKESK come from the germline V gene. CDR3 nucleotides: TGTGCCAGCAGCCCCGCTAACTACGAGCAGTACTTC. Its translation is CASSPANYEQYF.

As regards this clonotype: This could be a read error, since a much larger clone is one nucleotide away. The chain employs TRBV7-2 and TRBJ2-1; 9 positions match TRBD2. The CDR3 is made up of 13 amino acids. In germline, CDR1 is SGHTA, CDR2 FQGNSA. The J segment lost 13 bases and the V segment lost 5 bases, leaving 9 bases of the junction unmatched. The CDR3 coding sequence is TGTGCCAGCAGCGGGTGGAGCGGGAGGCCTCAGTTCTTC. Translated: CASSGWSGRPQFF.

Concerning this clonotype: The junction shows a germline mismatch at one end, possibly a read error. The CDR3 DNA follows: TGTGCCTGCAGCATCCGGGACAGTCCCTACGAGCAGTACTTC. The encoded protein is CACSIRDSPYEQYF. The chain joins TRBV7-2 to TRBJ2-7; the match to TRBD1 covers 7 bases. The germline V gene has CDR1 SGHTA and CDR2 FQGNSA. The CDR3 sequence is 14 residues long.

This clonotype was detected a few times. CDR3 DNA: TGTGCCAGCAGTTACCGCGGGGCCACTGAAGCTTTCTTT. Its translation: CASSYRGATEAFF. This rearrangement joins TRBV6-6 to TRBJ1-1; the D gene is possibly TRBD1 (5 bases). This CDR3 comprises 13 residues. CDR1 is MNHNY and CDR2 is SVGAGI in the germline V gene (reference sequence). V lost 2 bases and J 4 bases, leaving 8 bases between the germline ends.

The chain is built from TRBV7-2 and TRBJ1-5, with D hard to call. This CDR3 region has 12 residues. Germline V gene sequence: CDR1 SGHTA, CDR2 FQGNSA. V was trimmed by 1 base and J by 2 bases, leaving 0 bases between them. The CDR3 region has the DNA TGTACCAGCAGCTTAGGCAATCAGCCCCAGCATTTT. This sequence encodes CTSSLGNQPQHF.